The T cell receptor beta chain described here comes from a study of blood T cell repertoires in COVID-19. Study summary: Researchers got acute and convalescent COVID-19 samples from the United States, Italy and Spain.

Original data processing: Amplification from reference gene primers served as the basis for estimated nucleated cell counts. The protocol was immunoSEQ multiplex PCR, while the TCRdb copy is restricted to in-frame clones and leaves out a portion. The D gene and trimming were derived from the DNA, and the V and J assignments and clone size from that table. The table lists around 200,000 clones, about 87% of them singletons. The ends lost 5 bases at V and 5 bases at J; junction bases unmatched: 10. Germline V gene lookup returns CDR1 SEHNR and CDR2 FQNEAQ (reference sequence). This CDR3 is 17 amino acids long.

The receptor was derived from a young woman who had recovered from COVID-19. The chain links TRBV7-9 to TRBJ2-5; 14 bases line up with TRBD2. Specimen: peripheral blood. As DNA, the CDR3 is TGTGCCAGCAGCCCAGCCGGGACTAGCGGGAGTTGGGAGACCCAGTACTTC. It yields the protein CASSPAGTSGSWETQYF.